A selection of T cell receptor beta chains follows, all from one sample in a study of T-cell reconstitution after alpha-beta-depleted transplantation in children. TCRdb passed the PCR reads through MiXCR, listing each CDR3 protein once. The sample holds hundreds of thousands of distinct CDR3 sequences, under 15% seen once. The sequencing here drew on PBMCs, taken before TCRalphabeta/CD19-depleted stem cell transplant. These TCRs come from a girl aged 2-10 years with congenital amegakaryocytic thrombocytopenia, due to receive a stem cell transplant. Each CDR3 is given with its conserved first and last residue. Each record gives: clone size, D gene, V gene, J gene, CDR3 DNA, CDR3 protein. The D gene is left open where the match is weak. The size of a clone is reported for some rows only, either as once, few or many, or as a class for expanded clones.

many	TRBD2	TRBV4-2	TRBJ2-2	TGTGCCAGCAGCCAAGTACCGACTAGCGCGAACACCGGGGAGCTGTTTTTT	CASSQVPTSANTGELFF
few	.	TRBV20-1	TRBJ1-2	TGCAGTGCTCATACAGGGTTTAACTATGGCTACACCTTC	CSAHTGFNYGYTF
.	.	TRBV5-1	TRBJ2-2	TGCGCCAGCAGCTTGAATCGAGGCGGGACACTCGTAGACACCGGGGAGCTGTTTTTT	CASSLNRGGTLVDTGELFF
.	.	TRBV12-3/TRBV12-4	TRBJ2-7	TGTGCCAGCAGTTTAGGATGGAGGCTAGCCAGCTCCTACAAGCAGTACTTC	CASSLGWRLASSYKQYF
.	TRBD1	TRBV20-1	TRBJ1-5	TGCAGTGCTAGGATCGACGAGGGGGCCAATCAGCCCCAGCATTTT	CSARIDEGANQPQHF
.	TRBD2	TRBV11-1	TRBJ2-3	TGTGCCAGCAGCATCCGGACTAGCGGGAGGACAAGCACAGATACGCAGTATTTT	CASSIRTSGRTSTDTQYF
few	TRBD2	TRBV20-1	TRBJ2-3	TGCAGTGCAACTAGCGGGAGGCTCACAGATACGCAGTATTTT	CSATSGRLTDTQYF
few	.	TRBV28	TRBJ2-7	TGTGCCAGCACCGGCGAGGGCCATATCTACGAGCAGTACTTC	CASTGEGHIYEQYF
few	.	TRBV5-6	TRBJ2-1	TGTGCCAGCAGCATGCCAGCCAGCGGTCATGCATCCTACAATGAGCAGTTCTTC	CASSMPASGHASYNEQFF
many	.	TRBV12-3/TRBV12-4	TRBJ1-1	TGTGCCAGCAGTTCTATCCGGGGAGCTGAAGCTTTCTTT	CASSSIRGAEAFF
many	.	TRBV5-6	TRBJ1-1	TGTGCCAGCAGCTTGCCAGGTCACGGGGCTTTCTTT	CASSLPGHGAFF
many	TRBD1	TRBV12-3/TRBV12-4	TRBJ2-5	TGTGCCAGCAGTCGGACAGGAGAGACCCAGTACTTC	CASSRTGETQYF
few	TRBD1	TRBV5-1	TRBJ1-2	TGCGCCAGCAGCGGTACAGGGGGCAAGTATGGCTACACCTTC	CASSGTGGKYGYTF
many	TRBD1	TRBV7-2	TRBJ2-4	TGTGCCAGCAGCGGGTCGACAGGGGGCGAAAACATTCAGTACTTC	CASSGSTGGENIQYF
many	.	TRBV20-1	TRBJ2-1	TGCAGTGTGCGCGAGCGAGTCTTCTACAATGAGCAGTTCTTC	CSVRERVFYNEQFF
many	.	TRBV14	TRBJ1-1	TGTGCCAGCAGCCCCTCAAGAACTGAAGCTTTCTTT	CASSPSRTEAFF
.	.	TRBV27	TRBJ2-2	TGTGCCAGCAGTCCCGTGCGAGGCACCGGGGAGCTGTTTTTT	CASSPVRGTGELFF